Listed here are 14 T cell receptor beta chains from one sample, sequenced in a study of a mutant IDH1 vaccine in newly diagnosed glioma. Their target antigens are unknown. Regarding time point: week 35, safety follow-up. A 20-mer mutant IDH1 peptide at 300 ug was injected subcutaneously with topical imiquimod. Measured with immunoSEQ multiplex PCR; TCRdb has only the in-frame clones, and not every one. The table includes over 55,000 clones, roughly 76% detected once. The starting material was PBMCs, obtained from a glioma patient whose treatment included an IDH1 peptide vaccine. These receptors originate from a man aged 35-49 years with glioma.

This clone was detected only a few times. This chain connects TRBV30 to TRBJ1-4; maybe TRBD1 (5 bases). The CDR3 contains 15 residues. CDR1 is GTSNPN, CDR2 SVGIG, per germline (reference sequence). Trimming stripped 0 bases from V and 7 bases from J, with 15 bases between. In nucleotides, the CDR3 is TGTGCCTGGAGTGTACCTGGCGGAGGGGTTGAAAAACTGTTTTTT. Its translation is CAWSVPGGGVEKLFF.

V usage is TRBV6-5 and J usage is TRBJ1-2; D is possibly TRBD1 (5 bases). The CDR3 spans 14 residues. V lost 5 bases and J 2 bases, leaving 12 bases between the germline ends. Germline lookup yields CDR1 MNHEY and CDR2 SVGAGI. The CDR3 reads CASSPGRLNYGYTF. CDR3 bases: TGTGCCAGCAGTCCGGGACGGCTAAACTATGGCTACACCTTC.

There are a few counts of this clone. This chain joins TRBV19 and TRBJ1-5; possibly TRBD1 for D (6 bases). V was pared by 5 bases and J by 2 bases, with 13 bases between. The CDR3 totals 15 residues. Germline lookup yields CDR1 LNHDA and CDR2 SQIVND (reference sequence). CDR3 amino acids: CASSLLRGGNQPQHF. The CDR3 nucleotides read TGTGCCAGTAGTTTGCTCAGGGGAGGCAATCAGCCCCAGCATTTT.

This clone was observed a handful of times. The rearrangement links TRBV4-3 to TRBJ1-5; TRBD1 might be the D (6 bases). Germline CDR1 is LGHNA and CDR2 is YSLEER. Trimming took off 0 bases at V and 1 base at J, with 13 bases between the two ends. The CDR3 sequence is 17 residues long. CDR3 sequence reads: CASSQDRNRVSNQPQHF. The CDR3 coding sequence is TGCGCCAGCAGCCAAGATCGAAACAGGGTGAGCAATCAGCCCCAGCATTTT.

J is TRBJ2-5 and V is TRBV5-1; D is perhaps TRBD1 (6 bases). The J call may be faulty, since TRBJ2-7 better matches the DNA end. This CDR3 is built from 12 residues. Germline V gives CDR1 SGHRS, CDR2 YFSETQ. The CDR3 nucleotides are TGCGCCAGCAGCCGGGACACCTACGAGCAGTACTTC. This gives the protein CASSRDTYEQYF.

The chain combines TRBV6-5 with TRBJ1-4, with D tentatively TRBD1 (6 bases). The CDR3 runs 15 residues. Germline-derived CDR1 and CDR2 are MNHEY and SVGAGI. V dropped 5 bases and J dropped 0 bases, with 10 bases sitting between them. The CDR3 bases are TGTGCCAGCAGTCGCAGGACAGCAACTAATGAAAAACTGTTTTTT. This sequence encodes CASSRRTATNEKLFF.

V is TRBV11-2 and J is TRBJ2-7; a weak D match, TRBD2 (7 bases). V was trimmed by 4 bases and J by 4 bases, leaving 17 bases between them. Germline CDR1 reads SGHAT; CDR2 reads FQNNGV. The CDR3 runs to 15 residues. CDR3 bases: TGTGCCAGCAGCTCCCTTGGGGGGGGCCGATACGAGCAGTACTTC. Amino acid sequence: CASSSLGGGRYEQYF.

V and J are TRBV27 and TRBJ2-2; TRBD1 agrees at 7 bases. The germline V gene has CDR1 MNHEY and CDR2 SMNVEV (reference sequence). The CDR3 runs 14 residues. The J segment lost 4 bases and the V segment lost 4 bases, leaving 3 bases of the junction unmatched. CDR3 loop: CASSSQGSTGELFF. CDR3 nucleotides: TGTGCCAGCAGTTCACAGGGGAGCACCGGGGAGCTGTTTTTT.

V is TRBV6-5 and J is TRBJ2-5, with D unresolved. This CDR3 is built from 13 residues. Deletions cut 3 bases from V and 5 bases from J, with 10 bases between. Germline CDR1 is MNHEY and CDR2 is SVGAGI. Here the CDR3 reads CASSYGVGETQYF. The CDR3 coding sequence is TGTGCCAGCAGTTATGGGGTTGGGGAGACCCAGTACTTC.

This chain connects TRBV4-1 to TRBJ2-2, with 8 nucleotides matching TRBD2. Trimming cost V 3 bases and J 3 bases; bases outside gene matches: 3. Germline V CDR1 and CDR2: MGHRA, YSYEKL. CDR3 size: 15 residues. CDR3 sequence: CASSQSGGDTGELFF. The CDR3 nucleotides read TGCGCCAGCAGCCAGTCCGGGGGGGACACCGGGGAGCTGTTTTTT.

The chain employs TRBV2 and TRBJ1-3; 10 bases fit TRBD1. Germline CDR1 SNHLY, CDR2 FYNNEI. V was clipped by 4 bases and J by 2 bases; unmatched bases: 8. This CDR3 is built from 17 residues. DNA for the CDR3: TGTGCCAGCAGTGTGGGACAGGGGTTCGGAACTGGAAACACCATATATTTT. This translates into CASSVGQGFGTGNTIYF.

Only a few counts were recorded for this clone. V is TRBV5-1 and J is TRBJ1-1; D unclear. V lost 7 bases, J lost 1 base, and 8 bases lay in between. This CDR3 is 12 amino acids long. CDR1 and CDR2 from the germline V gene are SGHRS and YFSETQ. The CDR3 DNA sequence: TGCGCCAGCTCACACGGGAACACTGAAGCTTTCTTT. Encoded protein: CASSHGNTEAFF.

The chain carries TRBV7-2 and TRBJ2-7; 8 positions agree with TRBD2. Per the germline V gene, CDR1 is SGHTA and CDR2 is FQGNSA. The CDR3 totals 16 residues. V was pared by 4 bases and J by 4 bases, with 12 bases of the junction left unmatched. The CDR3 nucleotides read TGTGCCAGCAGCTGGGGCGGGGGGCGTATTATTTACGAGCAGTACTTC. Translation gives CASSWGGGRIIYEQYF.

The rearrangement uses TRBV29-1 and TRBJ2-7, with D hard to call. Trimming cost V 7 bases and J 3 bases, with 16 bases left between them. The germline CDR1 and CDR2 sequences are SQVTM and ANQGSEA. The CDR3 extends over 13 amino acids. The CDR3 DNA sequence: TGCAGCGCCTACGACGGAAAAATCTACGAGCAGTACTTC. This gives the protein CSAYDGKIYEQYF.